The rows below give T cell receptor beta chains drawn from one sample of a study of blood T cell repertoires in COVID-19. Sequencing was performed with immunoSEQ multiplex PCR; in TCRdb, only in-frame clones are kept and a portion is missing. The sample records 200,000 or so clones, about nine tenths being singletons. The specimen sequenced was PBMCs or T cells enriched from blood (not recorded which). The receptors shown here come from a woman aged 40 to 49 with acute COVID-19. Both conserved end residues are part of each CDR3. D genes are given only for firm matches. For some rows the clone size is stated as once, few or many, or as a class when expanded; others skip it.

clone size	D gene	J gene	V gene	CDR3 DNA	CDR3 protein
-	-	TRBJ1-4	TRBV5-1	TGCGCCAGCAGCTTGGCCGCAGGGTTCGGAAAACTGTTTTTT	CASSLAAGFGKLFF
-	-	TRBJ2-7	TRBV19	TGTGCCAGTAGTATGGCCGGGGAGGACGAGTACTTC	CASSMAGEDEYF
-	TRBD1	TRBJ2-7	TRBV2	TGTGCCAGCACAGGGGGCCGTTCCTACGAGCAGTACTTC	CASTGGRSYEQYF
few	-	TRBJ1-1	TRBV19	TGTGCCAGTAGTATTTCAGTGAACACTGAAGCTTTCTTT	CASSISVNTEAFF
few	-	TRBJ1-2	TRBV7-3	TGTGCCAGCAGCTTAGAGACAGGATTTAAATATGGCTACACCTTC	CASSLETGFKYGYTF
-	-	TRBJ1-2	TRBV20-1	TGCAGTGCCCCCCTATCGGGCTACACCTTC	CSAPLSGYTF
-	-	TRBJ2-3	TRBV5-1	TGCGCCAGCAGCTTGGACGTCAGGGTGGCAGATACGCAGTATTTT	CASSLDVRVADTQYF
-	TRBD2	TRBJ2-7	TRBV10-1	TGCGCCAGCAAACGGTCTAGCGGGGACAACTACGAGCAGTACTTC	CASKRSSGDNYEQYF
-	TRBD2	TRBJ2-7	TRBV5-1	TGCGCCAGCAGCCCATGGGGTGGGACTAGCGGGTCCTTGACCTCCTACGAGCAGTACTTC	CASSPWGGTSGSLTSYEQYF
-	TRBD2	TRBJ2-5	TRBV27	TGTGCCAGCAGCTCACCCCAAGCGGGGGGGCTTCGGGAGACCCAGTACTTC	CASSSPQAGGLRETQYF
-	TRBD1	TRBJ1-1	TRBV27	TGTGCCAGCAGTTTCGGTACCCCCAGACAGGGGTCGAACACTGAAGCTTTCTTT	CASSFGTPRQGSNTEAFF
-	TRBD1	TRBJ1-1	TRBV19	TGTGCCAGTGTATCGGACAGGAAGAACACTGAAGCTTTCTTT	CASVSDRKNTEAFF
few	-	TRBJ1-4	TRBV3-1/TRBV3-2	TGTGCCAGCAGCCAGCGGGGGTTCAATGAAAAACTGTTTTTT	CASSQRGFNEKLFF
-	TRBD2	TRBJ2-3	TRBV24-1	TGTGCCACCAGTGACCCTAGCGGGGGAATAGCAGATACGCAGTATTTT	CATSDPSGGIADTQYF
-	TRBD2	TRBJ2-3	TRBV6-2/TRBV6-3	TGTGCCAGCAGTCGGGGGGGCTTGATCCCCTCACATACGCAGTATTTT	CASSRGGLIPSHTQYF
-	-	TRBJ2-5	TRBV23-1	TGCGCCGGGAGGAGGGGGGGAGAAGAGACCCAGTACTTC	CAGRRGGEETQYF
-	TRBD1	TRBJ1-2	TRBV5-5	TGTGCCAGCAGCCCGCAGGGGGGAGCCTATGGCTACACCTTC	CASSPQGGAYGYTF
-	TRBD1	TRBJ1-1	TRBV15	TGTGCCACCAGCAGCCGACAGGGGGGAAACACTGAAGCTTTCTTT	CATSSRQGGNTEAFF
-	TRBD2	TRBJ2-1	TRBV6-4	TGTGCCAGCAGCCCCACTAGCGGGGGGGCAAATGAGCAGTTCTTC	CASSPTSGGANEQFF
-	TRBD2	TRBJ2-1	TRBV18	TGTGCCAGCTCACCACGATCAGCTAGCGGGGGGCGCAATGAGCAGTTCTTC	CASSPRSASGGRNEQFF
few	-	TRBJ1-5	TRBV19	TGTGCCAGCCAAACGGACAAATATAGCAATCAGCCCCAGCATTTT	CASQTDKYSNQPQHF
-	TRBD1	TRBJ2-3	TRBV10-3	TGTGCCATCAGCTCCGGACAGGGGGTTGATACGCAGTATTTT	CAISSGQGVDTQYF
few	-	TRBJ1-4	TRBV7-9	TGTGCCAGCAGCCATAATGAAAAACTGTTTTTT	CASSHNEKLFF
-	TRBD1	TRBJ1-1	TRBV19	TGTGCCAGTACGAAGCAGGGGGCCATGAACACTGAAGCTTTCTTT	CASTKQGAMNTEAFF
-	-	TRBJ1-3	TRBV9	TGTGCCAGCAGCGTAGGAAGGGACAAGTTCTCTGGAAACACCATATATTTT	CASSVGRDKFSGNTIYF
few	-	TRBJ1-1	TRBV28	TGTGCCAGCAGTTCCCCCGGGGTAGATACTGAAGCTTTCTTT	CASSSPGVDTEAFF
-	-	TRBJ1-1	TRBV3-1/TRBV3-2	TGTGCCAGCAGCCCGGGAGCCACCCTGAACACTGAAGCTTTCTTT	CASSPGATLNTEAFF
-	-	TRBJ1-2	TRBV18	TGTGCCAGCTCACACACATTTACAACGACAGACACTAACTATGGCTACACCTTC	CASSHTFTTTDTNYGYTF
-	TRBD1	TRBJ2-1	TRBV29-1	TGCAGCGTTACAGGGGATGACAATGAGCAGTTCTTC	CSVTGDDNEQFF
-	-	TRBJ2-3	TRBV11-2	TGTGCCAGCAGCCATCAGCGGGTTTTGCAGGATACGCAGTATTTT	CASSHQRVLQDTQYF
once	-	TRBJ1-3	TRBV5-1	TGCGCCAGCAGCCCCACTCGCCCTAGCTCTGGAAACACCATATATTTT	CASSPTRPSSGNTIYF